Included here is one T cell receptor beta chain sequence, with context. This specimen comes from a study of glioma-infiltrating T cells after dendritic cell vaccination. This sample's time point: after dendritic cell vaccination, including at tumor progression/relapse. This CDR3 region has 14 residues. From germline, CDR1 is SGHNT and CDR2 YENEEA. V shed 4 bases and J shed 2 bases, with 12 bases lying between them. The protocol was immunoSEQ multiplex PCR, while the TCRdb copy is restricted to in-frame clones and leaves out a portion. Counted here are 50,000 to 60,000 clones, around 85% occurring once; the ten biggest clones make up approximately 14%.

The J gene is TRBJ2-7, the V gene TRBV11-3; tentative D call: TRBD2 (5 bases). Source: blood, taken after dendritic cell vaccination. This clonotype originated in a human donor with glioblastoma. The CDR3 spells CASSYTGMTYEQYF. CDR3 sequence (DNA): TGTGCCAGCAGCTATACCGGGATGACCTACGAGCAGTACTTC.